This T cell receptor (beta chain) came from a study of OX40 agonist ivuxolimab in advanced cancers. A remark on this clone: Its antigen remains unidentified.

General study results and limits: Several nonresponders also turned out to have low normalized T-cell clonal expansion. Researchers report that CD8+ T cells had, on average, more expanded clones than CD4+. In the 0.1 to 3.0 mg/kg range, CD4+ and CD8+ blood T cells had expanded clonally by week 6.

The germline CDR1 and CDR2 sequences are LNHDA and SQIVND (reference sequence). Trimming removed 3 bases from V and 1 base from J, with 6 bases in between. The CDR3 runs 13 residues. Generated by immunoSEQ multiplex PCR, the TCRdb table keeps only in-frame clones and is missing some. This sample has 77,000 or so clones, with about nine tenths found just once. Autoimmune disease history or systemic immunosuppression led to patients being barred. The chain is built from TRBV19 and TRBJ1-1; no reliable D call. This material consisted of CD4+ or CD8+ T cells sorted from blood, taken in a trial of the OX40 agonist ivuxolimab. The TCR comes from an adult with an advanced solid tumor such as melanoma, head and neck, liver or kidney cancer. CDR3: CASSISENTEAFF. In DNA, the CDR3 is TGTGCCAGTAGTATTTCGGAGAACACTGAAGCTTTCTTT.